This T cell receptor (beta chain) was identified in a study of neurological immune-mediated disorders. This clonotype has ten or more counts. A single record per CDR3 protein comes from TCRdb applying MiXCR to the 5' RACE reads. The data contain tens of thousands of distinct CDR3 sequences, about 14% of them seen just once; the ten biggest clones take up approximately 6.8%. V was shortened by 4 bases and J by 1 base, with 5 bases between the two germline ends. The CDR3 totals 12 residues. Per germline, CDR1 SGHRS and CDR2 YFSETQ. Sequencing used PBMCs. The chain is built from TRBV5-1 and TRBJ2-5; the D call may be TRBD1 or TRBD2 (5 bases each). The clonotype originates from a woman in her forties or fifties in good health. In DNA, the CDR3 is TGCGCCAGCAGCGGGGGCCAAGAGACCCAGTACTTC. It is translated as CASSGGQETQYF.